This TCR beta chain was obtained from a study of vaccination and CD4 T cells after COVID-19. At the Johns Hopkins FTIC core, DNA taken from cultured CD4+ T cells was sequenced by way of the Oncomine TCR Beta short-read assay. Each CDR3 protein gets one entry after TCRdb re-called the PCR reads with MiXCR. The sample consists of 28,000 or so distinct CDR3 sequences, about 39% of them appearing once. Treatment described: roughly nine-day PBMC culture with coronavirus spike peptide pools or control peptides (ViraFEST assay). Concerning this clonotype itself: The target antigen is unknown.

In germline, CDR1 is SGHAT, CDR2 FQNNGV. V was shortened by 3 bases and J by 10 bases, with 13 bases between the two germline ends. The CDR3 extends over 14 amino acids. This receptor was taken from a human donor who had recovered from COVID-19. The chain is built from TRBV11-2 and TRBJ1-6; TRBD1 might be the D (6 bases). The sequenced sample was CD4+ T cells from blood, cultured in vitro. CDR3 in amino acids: CASSLGDNPSPLHF. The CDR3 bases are TGTGCCAGCAGCTTGGGGGACAACCCATCACCCCTCCACTTT.